The T cell receptor (beta chain) described here comes from a study of OX40 agonist ivuxolimab in advanced cancers. On the study more broadly: Previous treatment with anti-PD-1, anti-PD-L1 or anti-CTLA-4 therapy was allowed; 40% had received some.

Findings and limits, study-wide: The specificity for antigen of the expanded peripheral T cells was not determined.

Trimming stripped 8 bases from V and 9 bases from J, with 19 bases between. Germline assignment: CDR1 MNHNS and CDR2 SASEGT. This CDR3 comprises 13 residues. Only in-frame clones appear in the TCRdb table, and some are missing; sequencing was by immunoSEQ multiplex PCR. The data show tens of thousands of clones, 75% to 90% seen once. In regard to this clone: Its antigen is undetermined.

The sequences come from CD4+ or CD8+ T cells sorted from blood, collected in a trial of the OX40 agonist ivuxolimab. The chain couples TRBV6-1 to TRBJ1-1, with a tentative D call TRBD1 (5 bases). The sequence was obtained from an adult with an advanced solid tumor such as melanoma, head and neck, liver or kidney cancer. The CDR3 nucleotides read TGTGCCAGCTTAACCCCCGGGACGTACCAAGCTTTCTTT. It encodes CASLTPGTYQAFF.